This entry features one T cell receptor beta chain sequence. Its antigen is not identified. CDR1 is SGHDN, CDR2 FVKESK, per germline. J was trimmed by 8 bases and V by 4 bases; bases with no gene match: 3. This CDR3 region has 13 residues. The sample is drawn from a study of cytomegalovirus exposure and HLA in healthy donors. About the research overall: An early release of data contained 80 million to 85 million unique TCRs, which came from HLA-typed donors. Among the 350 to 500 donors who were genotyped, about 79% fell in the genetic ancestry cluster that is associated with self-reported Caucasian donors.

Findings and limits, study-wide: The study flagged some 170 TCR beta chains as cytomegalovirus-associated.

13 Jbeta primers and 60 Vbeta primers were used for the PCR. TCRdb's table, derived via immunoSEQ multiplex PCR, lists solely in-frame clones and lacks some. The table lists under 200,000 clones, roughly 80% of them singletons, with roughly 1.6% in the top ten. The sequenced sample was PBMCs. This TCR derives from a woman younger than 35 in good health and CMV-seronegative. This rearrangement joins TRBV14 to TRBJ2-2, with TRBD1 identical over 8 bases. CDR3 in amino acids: CASSLQGAGELFF. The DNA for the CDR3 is TGTGCCAGCAGCCTCCAGGGGGCGGGGGAGCTGTTTTTT. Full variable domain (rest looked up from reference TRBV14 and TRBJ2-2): EAGVTQFPSHSVIEKGQTVTLRCDPISGHDNLYWYRRVMGKEIKFLLHFVKESKQDESGMPNNRFLAERTGGTYSTLKVQPAELEDSGVYFCASSLQGAGELFFGEGSRLTVL.